These 4 T cell receptor beta chains came from one sample sequenced in a study of beta chain features in type 1 diabetes. Since all of the isolated RNA was reverse transcribed, expressed TCRB transcripts were what got sequenced. Sequencing used immunoSEQ multiplex PCR; TCRdb keeps in-frame clones, though not all of them. The sample records some 270,000 clones, roughly 8% being singletons. Sequenced input: central memory CD4+ T cells from blood. The receptors were sampled from a woman aged 18-29 years in good health.

In this sample, this clone turned up a few times. The rearrangement links TRBV5-4 to TRBJ2-3, with D perhaps given as TRBD1 or TRBD2 (5 bases each). The ends were cut back, 0 bases at V and 3 bases at J, with 17 bases in the middle. The length of the CDR3 is 17 residues. The germline CDR1 and CDR2 sequences are SGHNT and YYREEE (reference sequence). The DNA for the CDR3 is TGTGCCAGCAGCTTGGGCGGTTCACTCGGGGCGACAGATACGCAGTATTTT. Protein product: CASSLGGSLGATDTQYF.

The CDR3 here is CASSSTHRVDEQYF. The CDR3 DNA reads as TGTGCCAGCAGCTCGACGCATAGGGTCGACGAGCAGTACTTC. V gene TRBV7-2 combines with J gene TRBJ2-7; D remains ambiguous. V gave up 4 bases and J gave up 5 bases, with 15 bases separating them. The CDR3 has 14 residues. The germline V gene encodes CDR1 SGHTA and CDR2 FQGNSA.

This clone was counted a few times. A much larger clone sits a single nucleotide away, making a read error possible. Different DNA sequences within this sample yield the same CDR3. The chain is built from TRBV7-2 and TRBJ2-7; a possible D gene is TRBD2 (6 bases). The germline CDR1 and CDR2 sequences are SGHTA and FQGNSA. V dropped 2 bases and J dropped 0 bases, with 17 bases sitting between them. The CDR3 contains 17 residues. In nucleotides, the CDR3 is TGTGCCAGCAGCTTAAAGGGGCGGGGTTTCAGCTCCTACGAGCAGTACGTC. This codes for CASSLKGRGFSSYEQYV.

This clone was counted at least ten times. The chain joins TRBV9 to TRBJ1-2; 10 bases fit TRBD1. CDR1 and CDR2 (germline): SGDLS, YYNGEE. The trim removed 4 bases at V and 7 bases at J, leaving 7 bases unmatched. The CDR3 is made up of 14 amino acids. CDR3 protein: CASSSRGQGFGYTF. The CDR3 bases are TGTGCCAGCAGCAGCCGGGGACAGGGGTTTGGCTACACCTTC.